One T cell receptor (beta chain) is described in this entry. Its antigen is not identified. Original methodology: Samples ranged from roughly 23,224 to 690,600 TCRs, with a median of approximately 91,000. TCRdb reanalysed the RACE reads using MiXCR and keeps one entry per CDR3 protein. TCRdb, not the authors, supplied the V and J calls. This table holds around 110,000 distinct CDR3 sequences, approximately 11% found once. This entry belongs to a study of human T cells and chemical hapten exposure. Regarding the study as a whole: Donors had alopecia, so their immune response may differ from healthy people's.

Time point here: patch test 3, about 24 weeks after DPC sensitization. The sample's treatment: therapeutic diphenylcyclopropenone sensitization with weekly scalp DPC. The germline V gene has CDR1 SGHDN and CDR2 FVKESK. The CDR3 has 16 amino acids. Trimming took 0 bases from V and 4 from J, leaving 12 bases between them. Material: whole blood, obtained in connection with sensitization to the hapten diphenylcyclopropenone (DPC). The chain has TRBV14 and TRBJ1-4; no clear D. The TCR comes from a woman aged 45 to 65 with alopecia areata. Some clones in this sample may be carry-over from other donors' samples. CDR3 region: CASSQDFGVRNEKLFF. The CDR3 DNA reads TGTGCCAGCAGCCAAGATTTTGGCGTTCGTAATGAAAAACTGTTTTTT.